These 25 T cell receptor beta chains share one sample of origin, sequenced in a study of shared clonotypes between healthy human individuals. TCRdb keeps only in-frame clones here, not all; method: immunoSEQ multiplex PCR. This table has about 1.5 million clones, about 98% appearing once. The sample comprised naive CD4+ T cells sorted from blood. The subset is: CD45RA+ positively selected. The receptors come from a man aged 25 to 40 in good health.

This clone was counted a single time. The gene calls are TRBV19 and TRBJ2-3; D possibly uses TRBD1 or TRBD2 (5 bases each). The CDR3 has 16 amino acids. Trimming cost V 6 bases and J 1 base, with 17 bases left between them. Germline values: CDR1 LNHDA, CDR2 SQIVND (reference sequence). CDR3 nucleotide sequence: TGTGCCAGTAGACCAATTGAGGGCAGGGGCACAGATACGCAGTATTTT. Amino acid sequence: CASRPIEGRGTDTQYF.

The J gene is TRBJ2-2, the V gene TRBV7-9; D may be TRBD1 (6 bases). Trimming stripped 6 bases from V and 5 bases from J, with 13 bases between. The germline gives CDR1 SEHNR, CDR2 FQNEAQ (reference sequence). The CDR3 consists of 14 residues. The CDR3 sequence: CASRGPDRTGELFF. CDR3 sequence (DNA): TGTGCCAGCAGAGGACCCGACAGGACCGGGGAGCTGTTTTTT. Together with reference TRBV7-9 and TRBJ2-2, the CDR3 gives the full variable domain: DTGVSQNPRHKITKRGQNVTFRCDPISEHNRLYWYRQTLGQGPEFLTYFQNEAQLEKSRLLSDRFSAERPKGSFSTLEIQRTEQGDSAMYLCASRGPDRTGELFFGEGSRLTVL.

The V and J genes are TRBV19 and TRBJ2-1, with TRBD2 as a possible D gene (6 bases). Germline CDR1 LNHDA, CDR2 SQIVND (reference sequence). The CDR3 is made up of 15 amino acids. Trimming shortened V by 5 bases and J by 9 bases, and 20 bases separated the two germline ends. The CDR3 nucleotides read TGTGCCAGTAGTCCCTCGACTAGAGTTCAAGGTGAGCAGTTCTTC. It specifies CASSPSTRVQGEQFF.

J is TRBJ2-5 and V is TRBV7-8; 7 bases line up with TRBD2. The CDR3 runs to 14 residues. V lost 5 bases and J lost 3; bases outside the gene matches: 6. CDR1 is SGHVS and CDR2 is FQNEAQ in the germline V gene. The CDR3 spells CASSIRAGEETQYF. CDR3 sequence (DNA): TGTGCCAGCAGCATTCGGGCGGGAGAAGAGACCCAGTACTTC. The full variable domain, completed using reference TRBV7-8 and TRBJ2-5, is GAGVSQSPRYKVAKRGQDVALRCDPISGHVSLFWYQQALGQGPEFLTYFQNEAQLDKSGLPSDRFFAERPEGSVSTLKIQRTQQEDSAVYLCASSIRAGEETQYFGPGTRLLVL.

V usage is TRBV7-2 and J usage is TRBJ2-3, with 8 bases aligning to TRBD2. Losses at the gene ends were 5 bases for V and 3 bases for J; bases not matched to a gene: 10. The CDR3 runs 16 residues. Per the germline V gene, CDR1 is SGHTA and CDR2 is FQGNSA. The CDR3 loop is CASSLGPSGGTDTQYF. Here the CDR3 DNA reads TGTGCCAGCAGCCTCGGACCCAGCGGGGGAACAGATACGCAGTATTTT. Supplemented by reference TRBV7-2 and TRBJ2-3, the full variable domain reads GAGVSQSPSNKVTEKGKDVELRCDPISGHTALYWYRQSLGQGLEFLIYFQGNSAPDKSGLPSDRFSAERTGGSVSTLTIQRTQQEDSAVYLCASSLGPSGGTDTQYFGPGTRLTVL.

V usage is TRBV11-2 and J usage is TRBJ2-1; D perhaps matches TRBD2 (7 bases). Germline V gives CDR1 SGHAT, CDR2 FQNNGV. The CDR3 spans 13 residues. V was clipped by 5 bases and J by 10 bases, with 15 bases between them. CDR3 in DNA: TGTGCCAGCAGCCTCCGGGGGGCAGTGGAGCAGTTCTTC. This encodes CASSLRGAVEQFF. Looking up the rest from reference TRBV11-2 and TRBJ2-1 gives the full variable domain: EAGVAQSPRYKIIEKRQSVAFWCNPISGHATLYWYQQILGQGPKLLIQFQNNGVVDDSQLPKDRFSAERLKGVDSTLKIQPAKLEDSAVYLCASSLRGAVEQFFGPGTRLTVL.

With respect to this clone: Other DNA sequences in this sample translate to the same CDR3. This sequence joins TRBV20-1 and TRBJ2-7; D uncertain. V was clipped by 0 bases and J by 7 bases, with 7 bases between them. The CDR3 loop spans 11 amino acids. Germline V lookup: CDR1 DFQATT, CDR2 SNEGSKA (reference sequence). As DNA, the CDR3 is TGCAGTGCTAGAGACCCCCCGGAGCAGTACTTC. It encodes CSARDPPEQYF.

The genes are TRBV27 and TRBJ1-4; unclear D gene. This CDR3 has 15 amino acids. V was clipped by 2 bases and J by 5 bases, with 12 bases between them. CDR1 and CDR2 from the germline V gene are MNHEY and SMNVEV (reference sequence). In nucleotides, the CDR3 is TGTGCCAGCAGTTTAGAGGGAACGGGGAATGAAAAACTGTTTTTT. This encodes CASSLEGTGNEKLFF.

The CDR3 DNA reads as TGTGCCATCAGGGGAGGGACAGAGACTAACTATGGCTACACCTTC. Residues: CAIRGGTETNYGYTF. V is TRBV10-3 and J is TRBJ1-2, with 7 bases identical to TRBD1. With V trimmed by 6 bases and J by 0 bases, 7 bases remained unmatched. The CDR3 totals 15 residues. Looked up from germline, CDR1 is ENHRY and CDR2 is SYGVKD.

In its sample, this clone was seen once. This sequence joins TRBV6-5 and TRBJ1-2; the D is unclear. The CDR3 covers 13 residues. The V end lost 8 bases, the J end lost 7 bases, and 17 bases lay between the germline ends. In germline, CDR1 is MNHEY, CDR2 SVGAGI. CDR3 coding DNA: TGTGCCAGCCAGGACGGACTATCCGGTGGCTACACCTTC. Protein product: CASQDGLSGGYTF.

The chain combines TRBV10-3 with TRBJ1-1; D not certain. CDR3 length equals 17 residues. Germline CDR1 is ENHRY and CDR2 is SYGVKD. Trimming removed 4 bases from V and 0 bases from J, with 18 bases in between. The CDR3 sequence is CAISGTDKEAMNTEAFF. For the CDR3, the DNA is TGTGCCATCAGTGGGACGGATAAGGAGGCCATGAACACTGAAGCTTTCTTT.

The chain recombines TRBV21-1 with TRBJ2-5; the table's D call, TRBD2, has no DNA check behind it. TRBV21-1 is an annotated pseudogene. CDR3 length: 17 residues. The CDR3 region has the DNA TGTGCCAGCAGCAAATCCGGGGTCTCCGGAGGGTGGGAGACCCAGTACTTC. Translated: CASSKSGVSGGWETQYF.

The chain has TRBV7-9 and TRBJ1-3; tentative D call: TRBD1 (5 bases). Trimming removed 3 bases from V and 4 bases from J, with 16 bases in between. From germline, CDR1 is SEHNR and CDR2 FQNEAQ (reference sequence). The CDR3 spans 16 residues. CDR3 coding DNA: TGTGCCAGCAGCTTCTATAGAAGGGGAAAGGGAAACACCATATATTTT. Translating it yields CASSFYRRGKGNTIYF. Full variable domain (outside the CDR3, taken from reference TRBV7-9 and TRBJ1-3): DTGVSQNPRHKITKRGQNVTFRCDPISEHNRLYWYRQTLGQGPEFLTYFQNEAQLEKSRLLSDRFSAERPKGSFSTLEIQRTEQGDSAMYLCASSFYRRGKGNTIYFGEGSWLTVV.

This clone has only one observation. The chain links TRBV4-1 to TRBJ2-3; 9 bases are shared with TRBD1. V shed 2 bases, J shed 9 bases, and the junction held 15 bases outside the gene matches. Germline-derived CDR1 and CDR2 are MGHRA and YSYEKL. The CDR3 sequence is 17 residues long. CDR3 sequence reads: CASSQNWDRAKGGTQYF. In DNA, the CDR3 is TGCGCCAGCAGCCAAAACTGGGACAGGGCCAAGGGAGGAACGCAGTATTTT.

The rearrangement uses TRBV10-3 and TRBJ2-7; 9 positions match TRBD1. V trimming: 3 bases; J trimming: 0 bases; junction bases outside the gene matches: 6. CDR3 size: 16 residues. Germline-derived CDR1 and CDR2 are ENHRY and SYGVKD. The CDR3 protein is CAISDLGQGNSYEQYF. In DNA, the CDR3 is TGTGCCATCAGTGACCTCGGACAGGGGAACTCCTACGAGCAGTACTTC.

The genes are TRBV19 and TRBJ2-5; no reliable D call. V lost 0 bases to trimming and J lost 0 bases, with 14 bases between them. CDR1 LNHDA and CDR2 SQIVND come from the germline V gene (reference sequence). CDR3 length: 17 amino acids. CDR3 sequence: CASSIDGASPYQETQYF. The CDR3 DNA reads as TGTGCCAGTAGTATAGATGGCGCTAGTCCGTACCAAGAGACCCAGTACTTC.

V gene TRBV25-1 combines with J gene TRBJ2-7; tentatively, D is TRBD1 or TRBD2 (5 bases each). Germline loops: CDR1 MGHDK, CDR2 SYGVNS. This CDR3 is built from 12 residues. The V and J ends lost 8 bases and 3 bases respectively, with 11 bases between them. The CDR3 sequence is CASGDGFYEQYF. The CDR3 DNA reads as TGTGCCAGCGGGGACGGTTTCTACGAGCAGTACTTC.

The chain has TRBV28 and TRBJ2-4; 12 bases line up with TRBD2. With V trimmed by 4 bases and J by 0 bases, 4 bases remained unmatched. CDR1 and CDR2 from the germline V gene are MDHEN and SYDVKM. CDR3 length: 17 residues. Written as DNA, the CDR3 is TGTGCCAGCAGTTCGTCGGGACTAGCGGGAGCCAAAAACATTCAGTACTTC. Protein: CASSSSGLAGAKNIQYF.

This chain connects TRBV15 to TRBJ1-2, with a possible D match to TRBD1 (6 bases). The CDR3 has 13 residues. The V and J ends lost 5 bases and 2 bases respectively, with 9 bases between them. Germline CDR1 LNHNV, CDR2 YYDKDF (reference sequence). CDR3 sequence reads: CATSVGTNYGYTF. The CDR3 DNA sequence: TGTGCCACCAGCGTCGGGACAAACTATGGCTACACCTTC. Using reference TRBV15 and TRBJ1-2 for the parts outside the CDR3, the full variable domain is DAMVIQNPRYQVTQFGKPVTLSCSQTLNHNVMYWYQQKSSQAPKLLFHYYDKDFNNEADTPDNFQSRRPNTSFCFLDIRSPGLGDTAMYLCATSVGTNYGYTFGSGTRLTVV.

The chain has TRBV11-3 and TRBJ2-2; 7 bases agree with TRBD1. The CDR3 has 14 residues. V lost 5 bases and J lost 4; bases outside the gene matches: 4. In germline, CDR1 is SGHNT, CDR2 YENEEA. The CDR3 here is CASSPGQSTGELFF. The CDR3 DNA is TGTGCCAGCAGCCCGGGACAGTCCACCGGGGAGCTGTTTTTT.

The chain combines TRBV6-5 with TRBJ2-3, with TRBD2 matching 8 bases. With V trimmed by 6 bases and J by 6 bases, 8 bases remained unmatched. From germline, CDR1 is MNHEY and CDR2 SVGAGI. The CDR3 contains 14 residues. The CDR3 nucleotides read TGTGCCAGCAGGGCCCCGGGACTAGTCGATACGCAGTATTTT. Residues: CASRAPGLVDTQYF.

This rearrangement joins TRBV23-1 to TRBJ1-2, with TRBD1 as a possible D gene (5 bases). TRBV23-1 is known as an ORF, though its function is uncertain. V was cut by 0 bases and J by 6 bases, with 14 bases left in between. The CDR3 totals 15 residues. The CDR3 nucleotides read TGCGCCAGCAGTCAATCGGCAGGGAGAGAGAATGGCTACACCTTC. Its translation is CASSQSAGRENGYTF.

With regard to this clone: The same CDR3 is also encoded by other DNA sequences in this sample. J is TRBJ2-3 and V is TRBV11-3; tentatively, D is TRBD2 (5 bases). This CDR3 comprises 15 residues. Germline V lookup: CDR1 SGHNT, CDR2 YENEEA. V was clipped by 0 bases and J by 0 bases, with 7 bases between them. The CDR3 reads CASSLDSGSTDTQYF. In nucleotides, the CDR3 is TGTGCCAGCAGCTTAGATTCGGGGAGCACAGATACGCAGTATTTT.

The V call is TRBV28, the J call TRBJ2-7; D remains ambiguous. Germline V gene lookup returns CDR1 MDHEN and CDR2 SYDVKM. Trimming removed 3 bases at V and 7 bases at J, with 10 bases between. CDR3 length equals 12 residues. CDR3 sequence (DNA): TGTGCCAGCAGTTTGACGACGGGTGAGCAGTACTTC. Encoded protein: CASSLTTGEQYF. Full variable domain (outside the CDR3, taken from reference TRBV28 and TRBJ2-7): DVKVTQSSRYLVKRTGEKVFLECVQDMDHENMFWYRQDPGLGLRLIYFSYDVKMKEKGDIPEGYSVSREKKERFSLILESASTNQTSMYLCASSLTTGEQYFGPGTRLTVT.

The V and J genes are TRBV19 and TRBJ2-2; no clear D gene. The germline V gene encodes CDR1 LNHDA and CDR2 SQIVND (reference sequence). CDR3 length equals 13 residues. The V end lost 7 bases, the J end lost 3 bases, and 9 bases lay between the germline ends. The CDR3 DNA reads TGTGCCAGTACGCAGTTGGACACCGGGGAGCTGTTTTTT. Translated: CASTQLDTGELFF.